This T cell receptor (beta chain) was identified in a study of CD8+ T cells in alopecia areata. CDR1 is MGHRA, CDR2 YSYEKL, per germline. The CDR3 is made up of 14 amino acids. Trimming cost V 5 bases and J 7 bases; bases outside gene matches: 9. Sequencing relied on a cDNA template that was reverse transcribed from extracted RNA. Assay: immunoSEQ multiplex PCR; the TCRdb copy retains only in-frame clones and omits some. Among around 100,000 clones listed, 55% to 75% were seen once. The sample's treatment: oral pan-JAK inhibitor, 5-10 mg twice daily. This clonotype was obtained from a human donor with alopecia areata. The chain joins TRBV4-1 to TRBJ2-7; 9 bases fit TRBD1. The material was CD8+ T cells sorted from blood, obtained at approximately week 60, from a patient treated with tofacitinib. The CDR3 coding sequence is TGCGCCAGCAGCTCTGGACAGGGGATAGGGGAGCAGTACTTC. Translating gives CASSSGQGIGEQYF.